This passage covers 17 T cell receptor beta chains from one sample sequenced in a study of cytomegalovirus exposure and HLA in healthy donors. A multiplex PCR was run with 60 Vbeta primers and 13 Jbeta primers. Profiling relied on immunoSEQ multiplex PCR, and the TCRdb table lists in-frame clones only, not all of them. The sample lists under 200,000 clones; 75% to 90% were seen once. Sequencing input: PBMCs. The receptors shown here come from a male donor in good health and CMV-seropositive.

The rearrangement joins TRBV6-5 to TRBJ1-6; D unclear. This CDR3 region has 15 residues. Trimming removed 0 bases at V and 4 bases at J, with 7 bases between. CDR1 and CDR2 from the germline V gene are MNHEY and SVGAGI. The CDR3 DNA reads TGTGCCAGCAGTTACTCGGAGAAGTATAATTCACCCCTCCACTTT. Its translation: CASSYSEKYNSPLHF.

This rearrangement joins TRBV30 to TRBJ1-4; a weak D match, TRBD1 (5 bases). The CDR3 sequence is 13 residues long. V was clipped by 3 bases and J by 3 bases, with 8 bases between them. Germline lookup yields CDR1 GTSNPN and CDR2 SVGIG (reference sequence). CDR3: CAWSHRSNEKLFF. The CDR3, as DNA: TGTGCCTGGAGCCACAGGTCTAATGAAAAACTGTTTTTT.

V usage is TRBV4-2 and J usage is TRBJ2-7; tentative D call: TRBD1 (7 bases). CDR3 length equals 16 residues. Germline V gene lookup returns CDR1 LGHNA and CDR2 YNFKEQ. V gave up 4 bases and J gave up 1 base, with 17 bases separating them. CDR3 sequence (DNA): TGTGCCAGCAGCCCCTCAGGGGGGCGGATGTCCTACGAGCAGTACTTC. It specifies CASSPSGGRMSYEQYF.

V usage is TRBV19 and J usage is TRBJ1-5, with a tentative D call TRBD1 (5 bases). Germline V gives CDR1 LNHDA, CDR2 SQIVND (reference sequence). The CDR3 contains 14 residues. Between the trimmed V and J ends, which lost 4 bases and 1 base, there was a span of 8 bases. The CDR3 DNA is TGTGCCAGTAGTACGTCAGGGAGCAATCAGCCCCAGCATTTT. This sequence encodes CASSTSGSNQPQHF.

This clone has only one observation. The V and J genes are TRBV5-1 and TRBJ2-1; D unclear. Germline CDR1 SGHRS, CDR2 YFSETQ. The ends were cut back, 0 bases at V and 8 bases at J, with 6 bases in the middle. This CDR3 spans 12 amino acids. The DNA for the CDR3 is TGCGCCAGCAGCTTGGTGGGCCATGAGCAGTTCTTC. Residues: CASSLVGHEQFF.

The chain combines TRBV6-4 with TRBJ1-2, with TRBD1 identical over 8 bases. This CDR3 is 13 amino acids long. J lost 8 bases, V lost 6 bases, and 8 bases had no gene match. Germline V lookup: CDR1 MRHNA, CDR2 SNTAGT. The CDR3 reads CASREDREEGYTF. In DNA form, the CDR3 reads TGTGCCAGCAGGGAGGACAGGGAAGAAGGCTACACCTTC.

A single count supports this clone. CDR3: CASTARSYNEQFF. The CDR3 DNA follows: TGTGCCAGCACTGCCAGGTCCTACAATGAGCAGTTCTTC. J is TRBJ2-1 and V is TRBV2; unclear D gene. The length of the CDR3 is 13 residues. Trimming shortened V by 7 bases and J by 1 base, and 8 bases separated the two germline ends. From germline, CDR1 is SNHLY and CDR2 FYNNEI.

CDR3 nucleotide sequence: TGTGCCAGTAGTGGGTCCGGGACAGAGCCCTACGAGCAGTACTTC. Translating gives CASSGSGTEPYEQYF. The rearrangement links TRBV19 to TRBJ2-5, with TRBD1 matching over 7 bases. Near its end, the DNA agrees better with TRBJ2-7, so the J call may be wrong. In germline, CDR1 is LNHDA, CDR2 SQIVND (reference sequence). This CDR3 spans 15 amino acids.

The V and J genes are TRBV18 and TRBJ2-2; 10 nucleotides line up with TRBD2. Germline V gene lookup returns CDR1 KGHSH and CDR2 LQKENI. The J segment lost 4 bases and the V segment lost 3 bases, leaving 5 bases of the junction unmatched. The length of the CDR3 is 16 residues. The CDR3 DNA sequence: TGTGCCAGCTCACCTGCTACTAGCGGGATCACCGGGGAGCTGTTTTTT. Residues: CASSPATSGITGELFF.

This CDR3 reads CASSAGGTPVQEQYF. The CDR3 DNA reads TGCGCCAGCAGCGCTGGCGGGACGCCCGTTCAAGAGCAGTACTTC. This chain connects TRBV5-1 to TRBJ2-7, with D possibly being TRBD2 (6 bases). Germline V gives CDR1 SGHRS, CDR2 YFSETQ. This CDR3 has 15 amino acids. The V gene lost 4 bases and the J gene lost 7 bases, with 21 bases spanning the gap.

A single count supports this clone. The chain carries TRBV18 and TRBJ1-5; D unresolved. The length of the CDR3 is 13 residues. Trimming removed 3 bases from V and 6 bases from J, with 9 bases in between. Germline lookup yields CDR1 KGHSH and CDR2 LQKENI. Written as DNA, the CDR3 is TGTGCCAGCTCACCCCCGAACAGTCAGCCCCAGCATTTT. It codes for CASSPPNSQPQHF.

This clone turned up a few times. The chain uses TRBV11-2 and TRBJ2-1; D is possibly TRBD1 (5 bases). Germline CDR1 and CDR2: SGHAT and FQNNGV. The length of the CDR3 is 13 residues. V dropped 5 bases and J dropped 3 bases, with 8 bases sitting between them. Here the CDR3 DNA reads TGTGCCAGCAGCCCAACAGGCTACAATGAGCAGTTCTTC. This translates into CASSPTGYNEQFF.

This clone was seen a handful of times. The CDR3 loop is CASRRPGLVQTQYF. The CDR3 nucleotides read TGTGCCAGCAGACGGCCGGGACTAGTACAGACGCAGTATTTT. The chain joins TRBV6-5 to TRBJ2-3; TRBD2 agrees at 8 bases. The CDR3 covers 14 residues. Germline lookup yields CDR1 MNHEY and CDR2 SVGAGI. V dropped 6 bases and J dropped 9; count of bases not matched to a gene: 11.

The chain carries TRBV6-1 and TRBJ1-5; 9 bases are a match to TRBD1. CDR1 MNHNS and CDR2 SASEGT come from the germline V gene. The CDR3 has 13 residues. With V trimmed by 6 bases and J by 7 bases, 4 bases remained unmatched. The CDR3 bases are TGTGCCAGCAGGGACAGGGGCGGGCAGCCCCAGCATTTT. Protein product: CASRDRGGQPQHF.

The V gene is TRBV5-6, the J gene TRBJ1-1, with TRBD1 as a possible D gene (6 bases). Deletions cut 6 bases from V and 2 bases from J, with 14 bases between. This CDR3 is 14 amino acids long. Germline CDR1 is SGHDT and CDR2 is YYEEEE. In DNA form, the CDR3 reads TGTGCCAGCACTTCAGGACAGCATAACACTGAAGCTTTCTTT. Protein product: CASTSGQHNTEAFF.

The gene calls are TRBV18 and TRBJ2-2, with TRBD2 matching 7 bases. The CDR3 extends over 14 amino acids. The V segment lost 3 bases and the J segment 5 bases; nucleotides outside the gene matches: 3. Per the germline V gene, CDR1 is KGHSH and CDR2 is LQKENI. The CDR3: CASSPFSGTGELFF. The CDR3 nucleotides read TGTGCCAGCTCACCCTTTAGCGGGACCGGGGAGCTGTTTTTT.

The chain has TRBV19 and TRBJ2-7; tentatively, D is TRBD1 (6 bases). Trimming removed 10 bases at V and 6 bases at J, with 19 bases between. The CDR3 has 13 amino acids. In germline, CDR1 is LNHDA, CDR2 SQIVND (reference sequence). CDR3 protein: CATRDKGPTEQYF. CDR3 nucleotides: TGTGCCACCCGGGACAAGGGCCCAACCGAGCAGTACTTC.